Following are 6 T cell receptor beta chains from one sample sequenced in a study of blood T cells in healthy people across ages. With a J-beta primer mix and a sample-barcoded 5' primer, a second PCR ran about 6 to 11 cycles. TCRdb passed the 5' RACE reads through MiXCR, listing each CDR3 protein once. The sample lists about 830,000 distinct CDR3 sequences; 58% were seen once. Sequenced sample: blood. The receptor set was obtained from a man aged 25 to 40 in good health.

This clonotype occurred a few times. The CDR3 here is CASSPTGQGIEQYF. The CDR3 coding sequence is TGTGCCAGCAGCCCCACAGGACAGGGTATCGAGCAGTACTTC. V is TRBV7-9 and J is TRBJ2-5; 8 bases are shared with TRBD1. The end of the DNA is better explained by TRBJ2-7, so the J call may be wrong. The germline V gene encodes CDR1 SEHNR and CDR2 FQNEAQ (reference sequence). The length of the CDR3 is 14 residues.

This clonotype was counted a single time. The V gene is TRBV5-1, the J gene TRBJ1-2; 8 bases fit TRBD1. Germline V CDR1 and CDR2: SGHRS, YFSETQ. V was clipped by 3 bases and J by 4 bases; unmatched bases: 14. This CDR3 comprises 17 residues. CDR3 coding DNA: TGCGCCAGCAGCTCCGGACAGGGAGGGGGTTACAGCTATGGCTACACCTTC. Its protein product is CASSSGQGGGYSYGYTF.

The chain uses TRBV29-1 and TRBJ1-1; tentatively, D is TRBD1 (5 bases). This CDR3 is built from 11 residues. Trimming removed 7 bases from V and 7 bases from J, with 13 bases in between. CDR1 SQVTM and CDR2 ANQGSEA come from the germline V gene. As DNA, the CDR3 is TGCAGCGGGGGGGTGGGGGGTGAAGCTTTCTTT. The encoded protein is CSGGVGGEAFF.

This clonotype was detected only once. This rearrangement joins TRBV29-1 to TRBJ1-1; TRBD1 is a possible D gene (6 bases). Looked up from germline, CDR1 is SQVTM and CDR2 is ANQGSEA. The CDR3 consists of 15 residues. With 7 bases removed from V and 11 bases from J, the gap between germline ends came to 29 bases. CDR3 amino acids: CSASSGAGPRVWAFF. The CDR3 DNA sequence: TGCAGCGCCTCTTCGGGGGCCGGGCCTAGGGTTTGGGCTTTCTTT.

The chain recombines TRBV7-6 with TRBJ1-6; no clear D gene. The length of the CDR3 is 15 residues. V gave up 0 bases and J gave up 11 bases, with 14 bases separating them. CDR1 is SGHVS and CDR2 is FNYEAQ in the germline V gene. CDR3 loop: CASSLALGVRAPLHF. DNA of the CDR3: TGTGCCAGCAGCTTAGCGCTAGGCGTCCGGGCACCCCTCCACTTT.

In this sample, this clonotype turned up a few times. This chain connects TRBV29-1 to TRBJ2-2; tentatively, D is TRBD1 (6 bases). V gave up 4 bases and J gave up 1 base, with 13 bases separating them. Germline assignment: CDR1 SQVTM and CDR2 ANQGSEA. The CDR3 runs 15 residues. The CDR3: CSVGKTGRNTGELFF. Here the CDR3 DNA reads TGCAGCGTTGGGAAGACAGGTCGGAACACCGGGGAGCTGTTTTTT.